This is a list of T cell receptor beta chains from one sample in a study of blood T cell repertoires in COVID-19. This table comes from immunoSEQ multiplex PCR, and its TCRdb copy is limited to in-frame clones, with some not included. The sample carries more than 85,000 clones, about 87% recorded once. The sequenced sample consisted of peripheral blood. The receptors were gathered from a woman between 45 and 65 years old with acute or convalescent COVID-19. The CDR3 runs from the conserved cysteine through the conserved F or W. Fields, in order: V gene, CDR3 protein.

TRBV7-9	CASSYRGEEDGYTF
TRBV11-3	CASSQQGAEEQFF
TRBV25-1	CASSERKWGGAGEQYF
TRBV6-5	CASRGTDIYEQYF
TRBV11-2	CASRLAGGPSGSDTQYF
TRBV9	CASSVDKGFGNEQFF
TRBV2	CASSDRDRGRRETQYF
TRBV28	CASWSYNEQFF
TRBV5-1	CASSLGAVSSYEQYF
TRBV11-2	CASSSGSSGVVDTQYF
TRBV6-5	CASKQAGGETEAFF
TRBV5-1	CASRTGGSTGELFF
TRBV29-1	CSVKGVDQETQYF
TRBV18	CASSEMISGNGELFF
TRBV6-1	CASSEAKTGPFGTQYF
TRBV18	CASSMDGRTAEAFF
TRBV14	CASSQAGFFDGYTF
TRBV7-7	CASSLGAGATDTQYF